The next 10 T cell receptor beta chains were all read from a single sample in a study of blood T cell repertoires in COVID-19. The table came from immunoSEQ multiplex PCR; TCRdb's copy has only in-frame clones and leaves some out. The top ten clones hold 15% to 20% of a sample with around 99,000 clones, more than 65% of them seen once. Sequencing was performed on peripheral blood. All receptors derive from a woman older than 75 with active or convalescent COVID-19.

The chain combines TRBV9 with TRBJ1-1; tentatively, D is TRBD1 (5 bases). The V gene's germline CDR1 is SGDLS and CDR2 YYNGEE. V was trimmed by 4 bases and J by 5 bases, leaving 18 bases between them. This CDR3 region has 15 residues. The CDR3 loop reads CASSPSGTGTTEAFF. CDR3 coding DNA: TGTGCCAGCAGCCCCTCTGGGACTGGAACGACTGAAGCTTTCTTT.

Of note for this clone: One junction end does not reproduce the germline sequence, and a read error may be involved. The chain links TRBV5-1 to TRBJ1-1; 8 bases agree with TRBD1. Germline-derived CDR1 and CDR2 are SGHRS and YFSETQ. The CDR3 has 17 residues. The CDR3 spells CASSLNQGAHGGPEAFF. In DNA form, the CDR3 reads TGTGCCAGCAGCTTAAACCAGGGGGCGCATGGGGGTCCTGAAGCTTTCTTT.

Concerning this clone: The germline gene is not matched at one end of the junction; a read error may be the cause. The V call is TRBV5-1, the J call TRBJ1-3; maybe TRBD1 (6 bases). Germline V CDR1 and CDR2: SGHRS, YFSETQ. This CDR3 is 17 amino acids long. In DNA, the CDR3 is TGTGCCAGCAGCTCACTGCCGGGACACACCTCTGGAAACACCATATATTTT. Translating gives CASSSLPGHTSGNTIYF.

This clone has just one count. One end of the junction does not line up with germline, which may come from a read error. This specimen includes other DNA sequences encoding the same CDR3. V and J are TRBV5-1 and TRBJ1-1, with D possibly matching TRBD1 (6 bases). This CDR3 comprises 14 residues. Germline CDR1 reads SGHRS; CDR2 reads YFSETQ. CDR3: CASSLRGSGTEAFF. CDR3 sequence (DNA): TGTGCCAGCAGCCTGAGGGGGTCTGGCACTGAAGCTTTCTTT. Complete variable domain (other parts from reference TRBV5-1 and TRBJ1-1): KAGVTQTPRYLIKTRGQQVTLSCSPISGHRSVSWYQQTPGQGLQFLFEYFSETQRNKGNFPGRFSGRQFSNSRSEMNVSTLELGDSALYLCASSLRGSGTEAFFGQGTRLTVV.

This clone was recorded a few times. The chain combines TRBV29-1 with TRBJ1-4; D unclear. V dropped 3 bases and J dropped 6 bases, with 8 bases sitting between them. This CDR3 has 12 amino acids. Germline assignment: CDR1 SQVTM and CDR2 ANQGSEA. The CDR3 coding sequence is TGCAGCGTTGACAAGGGAGATGAAAAACTGTTTTTT. It is translated as CSVDKGDEKLFF.

The rearrangement uses TRBV11-1 and TRBJ2-3, with D unclear. Trimming left V 6 bases short and J 4 bases short, with 8 bases between. The germline gives CDR1 SGHAT, CDR2 FQDESV (reference sequence). The CDR3 extends over 12 amino acids. The CDR3: CASSNLADTQYF. CDR3 DNA sequence: TGTGCCAGCAGTAACCTAGCAGATACGCAGTATTTT. The variable domain in full, with the rest retrieved from reference TRBV11-1 and TRBJ2-3, is EAEVAQSPRYKITEKSQAVAFWCDPISGHATLYWYRQILGQGPELLVQFQDESVVDDSQLPKDRFSAERLKGVDSTLKIQPAELGDSAMYLCASSNLADTQYFGPGTRLTVL.

V gene TRBV2 combines with J gene TRBJ1-1, with TRBD1 as a possible D gene (6 bases). Germline V gene data show CDR1 as SNHLY and CDR2 as FYNNEI. This CDR3 region has 12 residues. V was clipped by 6 bases and J by 3 bases, with 8 bases between them. CDR3 nucleotides: TGTGCCAGCAGCAGACAGGACACTGAAGCTTTCTTT. Translation: CASSRQDTEAFF.

V and J are TRBV7-6 and TRBJ2-5, with TRBD2 as a possible D gene (6 bases). The CDR3 extends over 17 amino acids. Germline assignment: CDR1 SGHVS and CDR2 FNYEAQ. V lost 2 bases, J lost 5 bases, and 21 bases lay in between. CDR3 in DNA: TGTGCCAGCAGCTTATATCTGGTAGCGCGAGGAGGGGAGACCCAGTACTTC. Translated: CASSLYLVARGGETQYF.

This clone has more than one count but fewer than ten. The rearrangement links TRBV5-6 to TRBJ2-7; D possibly corresponds to TRBD1 (5 bases). CDR3 length: 13 residues. Germline V gene data show CDR1 as SGHDT and CDR2 as YYEEEE. V was shortened by 0 bases and J by 6 bases, with 10 bases between the two germline ends. The CDR3 region is CASSLGRGSEQYF. DNA of the CDR3: TGTGCCAGCAGCTTGGGAAGGGGAAGCGAGCAGTACTTC.

This chain links TRBV5-3 with TRBJ1-2; no clear D. TRBV5-3 is an ORF; its function is uncertain. Trimming took 7 bases from V and 7 from J, leaving 23 bases between them. This CDR3 spans 15 amino acids. In DNA form, the CDR3 reads TGTGCCAGATCCCCGTGTTTATGGGCGAACCTTGGCTACACCTTC. This gives the protein CARSPCLWANLGYTF.